One and the same sample provided the 24 T cell receptor beta chains below, sequenced in a study of tumor-infiltrating lymphocytes in primary liver carcinoma. Using a constant-region primer together with ProtoScript II reverse transcriptase, TCR beta cDNA was made from approximately 0.55 ug of total RNA. Nested multiplex PCR, run for three rounds with slightly modified ARM-PCR, yielded TCR beta libraries. A C-beta reverse primer and TRBV1-TRBV30 forward primers served in each of the first two PCR rounds, at around 10 cycles apiece. Each CDR3 protein gets one entry after TCRdb re-called the multiplex PCR reads with MiXCR. The sample holds about 310,000 distinct CDR3 sequences, 60% to 80% seen once. The blood RNA (from unsorted whole blood) was obtained, and germline DNA was also extracted. Input material: peripheral blood. The receptor source for this set is a man between 40 and 49 years old with primary liver carcinoma and hepatitis B virus infection.

V and J are TRBV11-2 and TRBJ2-3; 7 positions match TRBD1. The DNA end lines up better with TRBJ1-5; the J call may be wrong. Per germline, CDR1 SGHAT and CDR2 FQNNGV. The CDR3 covers 14 residues. In DNA form, the CDR3 reads TGTGCCACTGAGGGACAGCGGGGCACAGATACGCAGCATTTT. It codes for CATEGQRGTDTQHF.

A word on this clonotype: This may be a read error, as it is one base from a much larger clone. DNA of the CDR3: TGCAGCGTTGTAGTAGTAGCGGGGCCCAATGAGCAGTTCTTC. Amino acids: CSVVVVAGPNEQFF. The chain carries TRBV29-1 and TRBJ2-1, with TRBD2 matching over 8 bases. V was clipped by 4 bases and J by 6 bases; unmatched bases: 8. Germline V gives CDR1 SQVTM, CDR2 ANQGSEA. The CDR3 has 14 amino acids.

A note on this clonotype: A single base separates this from a much larger clone, so it may be a read error. V usage is TRBV10-1 and J usage is TRBJ2-4; the D is unclear. Trimming cost V 3 bases and J 2 bases, with 11 bases left between them. Germline CDR1 and CDR2: WNHNN and SYGVQD (reference sequence). This CDR3 contains 15 residues. CDR3 nucleotide sequence: TGCGCCAGCAGTGATCGATATCTATCCAAAAACATTCAGTACTTC. This gives the protein CASSDRYLSKNIQYF.

The V call is TRBV30, the J call TRBJ2-3, with a weak D call TRBD1 (5 bases). Germline lookup yields CDR1 GTSNPN and CDR2 SVGIG (reference sequence). The CDR3 is 13 amino acids. V was pared by 4 bases and J by 5 bases, with 13 bases between. The CDR3 coding sequence is TGTGCCTGGACTCGACGTACAGGAGATACGCAGTATTTT. Amino acids: CAWTRRTGDTQYF.

In its sample, this clonotype was seen once. The junction and the germline gene differ at one end; a read error may be behind it. This chain joins TRBV11-2 and TRBJ2-1, with 14 bases lining up with TRBD2. This CDR3 has 15 amino acids. Germline V gives CDR1 SGHAT, CDR2 FQNNGV. CDR3 sequence reads: CASSLGLAGAREEFF. Here the CDR3 DNA reads TGTGCCAGCAGCTTGGGACTAGCGGGGGCGCGTGAGGAGTTCTTC.

This clonotype was counted only a few times. The chain is built from TRBV28 and TRBJ2-3; 9 bases align to TRBD1. The CDR3 is 16 residues long. CDR1 is MDHEN and CDR2 is SYDVKM in the germline V gene. The J segment lost 1 base and the V segment lost 4 bases, leaving 6 bases of the junction unmatched. The CDR3 bases are TGTGCCAGCAGTTCTCGGACAGGGGCGGGCACAGATACGCAGTATTTT. Its protein product is CASSSRTGAGTDTQYF.

Of note for this clonotype: A single base separates this from a much larger clone, so it may be a read error. V and J are TRBV6-1 and TRBJ1-4, with D hard to call. The CDR3 extends over 14 amino acids. Looked up from germline, CDR1 is MNHNS and CDR2 is SASEGT. The chain's CDR3 is CACSDLGTNEKLFF. The DNA of the CDR3 is TGTGCCTGCAGTGACCTGGGAACAAATGAAAAACTGTTTTTT.

The V call is TRBV29-1, the J call TRBJ1-2; D is undetermined. Trimming shortened V by 0 bases and J by 8 bases, and 13 bases separated the two germline ends. Germline lookup yields CDR1 SQVTM and CDR2 ANQGSEA. CDR3 length: 13 amino acids. Written as DNA, the CDR3 is TGCAGCGTTGAAGAAGCTAGGAGTGGAGGCTACACCTTC. Amino acids: CSVEEARSGGYTF.

In regard to this clonotype: A much larger clone differs from this one at a single base, so this may be a read error. The chain has TRBV4-3 and TRBJ1-3; D not certain. There are 18 residues in the CDR3. Germline assignment: CDR1 LGHNA and CDR2 YSLEER. The CDR3 loop is CASSQELSFLFTGSTIYF. The CDR3 DNA reads TGCGCCAGCAGCCAAGAATTATCTTTTCTTTTTACTGGAAGCACCATATATTTT.

A word on this clonotype: The junction departs from the called germline gene at one end, perhaps through a read error. V usage is TRBV29-1 and J usage is TRBJ2-3; D unclear. The CDR3 runs 14 residues. The V gene's germline CDR1 is SQVTM and CDR2 ANQGSEA. Here the CDR3 reads CSVDLTGGTDTQYF. Written as DNA, the CDR3 is TGCAGCGTTGATCTAACGGGTGGCACAGACACGCAGTATTTT.

A word on this clonotype: A much larger clone lies a single base off, so this may be a read error. The chain couples TRBV4-2 to TRBJ2-2, with unresolved D. The CDR3 contains 15 residues. Looked up from germline, CDR1 is LGHNA and CDR2 is YNFKEQ. Trimming cost V 1 base and J 1 base, with 7 bases left between them. This CDR3 is CASSQANLNTGELFF. CDR3 bases: TGTGCCAGCAGCCAAGCGAATCTGAACACCGGGGAGCTGTTTTTT.

Concerning this clonotype: Mismatch with germline at one junction end may stem from a read error. The rearrangement links TRBV6-5 to TRBJ2-3, with a possible D match to TRBD2 (7 bases). Germline CDR1 and CDR2: MNHEY and SVGAGI. There are 16 residues in the CDR3. CDR3 in DNA: TGTGCCAGCAGTCACCAGGGGACTATGAGCACAGATACGCCGTATTTT. Encoded protein: CASSHQGTMSTDTPYF.

Concerning this clonotype: This may stem from a read error, because a much larger clone lies one nucleotide away. The chain carries TRBV11-2 and TRBJ2-3; D unresolved. The DNA end favors TRBJ1-5, so the J call may be wrong. This CDR3 region has 12 residues. Germline CDR1 is SGHAT and CDR2 is FQNNGV. CDR3 loop: CASSRTTDTQHF. The CDR3 DNA reads as TGTGCCAGCAGCCGCACCACAGATACGCAGCATTTT.

As concerns this clonotype: The junction differs from germline at one of its ends, possibly a read error. The chain links TRBV11-2 to TRBJ2-2; D is possibly TRBD1 or TRBD2 (6 bases each). CDR1 SGHAT and CDR2 FQNNGV come from the germline V gene. This CDR3 spans 16 amino acids. The CDR3 bases are TGTGCCAGCAGCCTCGGTAGGGGGGTTAGCACCGGGGATCTGTTTTTT. Encoded protein: CASSLGRGVSTGDLFF.

This clonotype occurred a few times. The chain uses TRBV4-2 and TRBJ2-1, with 9 nucleotides matching TRBD1. Germline lookup yields CDR1 LGHNA and CDR2 YNFKEQ. The ends lost 4 bases at V and 2 bases at J; junction bases unmatched: 6. The length of the CDR3 is 16 residues. CDR3 loop: CASSLLQGATYNEQFF. The CDR3 DNA reads as TGTGCCAGCAGCCTTTTACAGGGGGCCACCTACAATGAGCAGTTCTTC.

This chain links TRBV10-3 with TRBJ2-6; 8 bases are a match to TRBD2. In germline, CDR1 is ENHRY, CDR2 SYGVKD. This CDR3 region has 17 residues. Trimming removed 0 bases from V and 4 bases from J; junction bases left unmatched: 5. This CDR3 is CAISESVAGSGANVLTF. DNA of the CDR3: TGTGCCATCAGTGAGTCGGTAGCGGGAAGCGGGGCCAACGTCCTGACTTTC.

The chain carries TRBV5-1 and TRBJ2-5; D call uncertain. Germline V CDR1 and CDR2: SGHRS, YFSETQ. V was trimmed by 3 bases and J by 7 bases, leaving 16 bases between them. This CDR3 is 14 amino acids long. Here the CDR3 reads CASSSPVGPGTQYF. The CDR3 nucleotides are TGCGCCAGCAGCTCCCCTGTCGGGCCGGGGACCCAGTACTTC. Full variable domain (rest looked up from reference TRBV5-1 and TRBJ2-5): KAGVTQTPRYLIKTRGQQVTLSCSPISGHRSVSWYQQTPGQGLQFLFEYFSETQRNKGNFPGRFSGRQFSNSRSEMNVSTLELGDSALYLCASSSPVGPGTQYFGPGTRLLVL.

This clonotype occurred a few times. Since a much larger clone is just one base distant, this may be a read error. The chain uses TRBV29-1 and TRBJ2-5; TRBD1 agrees at 7 bases. Germline CDR1 is SQVTM and CDR2 is ANQGSEA. This CDR3 contains 11 residues. After removal of 5 bases from V and 8 bases from J, the junction contained 5 bases not matched to a gene. This CDR3 reads CSVRDRDTQYF. CDR3 DNA sequence: TGCAGCGTTAGGGACAGAGATACCCAGTACTTC.

About this clonotype: The junction shows a germline mismatch at one end, possibly a read error. This chain connects TRBV11-2 to TRBJ2-5, with D possibly being TRBD1 (6 bases). The CDR3 runs 14 residues. The V gene's germline CDR1 is SGHAT and CDR2 FQNNGV. CDR3 sequence (DNA): TGCGCCAACAGCTTACAGGGTGACCAAGAGACCCAGTACTTC. Its translation is CANSLQGDQETQYF.

With respect to this clonotype: The junction differs from germline at one of its ends, possibly a read error. The chain joins TRBV11-3 to TRBJ2-1; 11 bases line up with TRBD2. This CDR3 is built from 15 residues. From germline, CDR1 is SGHNT and CDR2 YENEEA. CDR3 in amino acids: CASCLAGGRPNEHFF. In nucleotides, the CDR3 is TGTGCCAGCTGCTTAGCGGGAGGGCGCCCCAATGAGCACTTCTTC.

Concerning this clonotype: One end of the junction fails to match germline, which may point to a read error. This rearrangement joins TRBV19 to TRBJ2-1; D ambiguous. The CDR3 contains 14 residues. The germline V gene has CDR1 LNHDA and CDR2 SQIVND (reference sequence). This CDR3 reads CASSIVGLHNEQLF. CDR3 DNA: TGTGCCAGTAGTATAGTCGGGCTACACAATGAGCAGCTCTTC.

Ten or more counts support this clonotype. The chain combines TRBV29-1 with TRBJ2-1; D gene uncertain. The V gene's germline CDR1 is SQVTM and CDR2 ANQGSEA. Trimming cost V 6 bases and J 4 bases, with 10 bases left between them. This CDR3 is 12 amino acids long. The CDR3 is CSVAYRYNEQFF. In nucleotides, the CDR3 is TGCAGCGTGGCGTACCGATACAATGAGCAGTTCTTC.

V and J are TRBV28 and TRBJ1-6; a weak D match, TRBD1 (5 bases). Germline CDR1 and CDR2: MDHEN and SYDVKM. The CDR3 runs 15 residues. Trimming pared 4 bases from V and 9 bases from J, leaving 16 bases between. This CDR3 is CASSSSLGEGSPLHF. In nucleotides, the CDR3 is TGTGCCAGCAGTTCGAGCCTAGGGGAAGGTTCACCCCTCCACTTT.

This clonotype was detected ten times or more. The chain has TRBV12-3 or TRBV12-4 and TRBJ2-7; D gene ambiguous. CDR3 length equals 11 residues. Trimming took 8 bases from V and 4 from J, leaving 9 bases between them. In nucleotides, the CDR3 is TGTGCCAGCTTGTCCGGGTACGAGCAGTACTTC. Translating gives CASLSGYEQYF.